One T cell receptor (beta chain) is described in this entry. Its specificity is not known. The sample is drawn from a study of monozygotic twins with cystic fibrosis. Whole-study results and caveats: Median Simpson clonality of about 0.01 suggested naive T cells predominated.

Assay: immunoSEQ multiplex PCR; the TCRdb copy retains only in-frame clones and omits some. This sample has about 39,000 clones, with about 90% found just once. V was pared by 2 bases and J by 4 bases, with 6 bases between. The CDR3 length is 13 residues. Germline V CDR1 and CDR2: MNHNY, SVGAGI (reference sequence). Material: blood. The J gene is TRBJ1-5, the V gene TRBV6-6, with D unresolved. This TCR derives from a boy younger than 10 with cystic fibrosis. CDR3 protein: CASSYELNQPQHF. The CDR3 coding sequence is TGTGCCAGCAGTTACGAGCTTAATCAGCCCCAGCATTTT.